The 10 T cell receptor beta chains listed next were all sequenced from one sample in a study of cytomegalovirus exposure and HLA in healthy donors. The PCR made use of 60 Vbeta and 13 Jbeta primers. Only in-frame clones appear in the TCRdb table, and some are missing; sequencing was by immunoSEQ multiplex PCR. The sample includes roughly 130,000 clones, more than 75% of them seen just once. Sequenced sample: PBMCs. These receptors originate from a female donor in good health and CMV-seronegative.

This clone was recorded a few times. This chain uses TRBV30 with TRBJ1-5, with D possibly TRBD1 on 5 matching bases. Trimming stripped 1 base from V and 5 bases from J, with 9 bases between. From germline, CDR1 is GTSNPN and CDR2 SVGIG (reference sequence). The CDR3 runs to 13 residues. The CDR3 nucleotides are TGTGCCTGGAGTGCCCGGGGGGATCAGCCCCAGCATTTT. The encoded protein is CAWSARGDQPQHF.

This sequence joins TRBV4-3 and TRBJ2-7; 8 nucleotides agree with TRBD2. The CDR3 has 13 amino acids. CDR1 LGHNA and CDR2 YSLEER come from the germline V gene. The J segment lost 1 base and the V segment lost 10 bases, leaving 6 bases of the junction unmatched. CDR3 region: CATPQRGSYEQYF. In DNA, the CDR3 is TGCGCCACCCCCCAGCGGGGGTCCTACGAGCAGTACTTC.

The chain joins TRBV7-2 to TRBJ1-1, with 7 bases lining up with TRBD1. J gave up 4 bases and V 3 bases, and 2 bases lay outside the gene matches. CDR1 is SGHTA, CDR2 FQGNSA, per germline. The CDR3 loop spans 13 amino acids. CDR3 amino acids: CASSFDRVTEAFF. The CDR3 coding sequence is TGTGCCAGCAGCTTTGACAGGGTCACTGAAGCTTTCTTT.

The V call is TRBV19, the J call TRBJ2-5; no definite D call. The CDR3 sequence is 14 residues long. V was shortened by 0 bases and J by 5 bases, with 10 bases between the two germline ends. Germline CDR1 and CDR2: LNHDA and SQIVND (reference sequence). The CDR3 DNA is TGTGCCAGTAGTATAGACAGGCGAAGCGAGACCCAGTACTTC. It encodes CASSIDRRSETQYF.

This clone was detected once. The CDR3 bases are TGTGCCTGGGGGGCGCCGGATCAGCCCCAGCATTTT. It codes for CAWGAPDQPQHF. V gene TRBV30 combines with J gene TRBJ1-5; D is perhaps TRBD1 (5 bases). CDR1 GTSNPN and CDR2 SVGIG come from the germline V gene (reference sequence). The V and J ends lost 5 bases and 5 bases respectively, with 10 bases between them. This CDR3 has 12 amino acids.

This sequence joins TRBV9 and TRBJ2-7, with D maybe TRBD1 (5 bases). Germline CDR1 reads SGDLS; CDR2 reads YYNGEE. V was trimmed by 0 bases and J by 3 bases, leaving 13 bases between them. This CDR3 spans 15 amino acids. The CDR3 DNA follows: TGTGCCAGCAGCGTAGCTCAGGGTACGGTCTACGAGCAGTACTTC. Amino acids: CASSVAQGTVYEQYF.

This chain joins TRBV28 and TRBJ1-2; D remains unclear. The CDR3 contains 12 residues. Trimming stripped 6 bases from V and 8 bases from J, with 13 bases between. Germline V gives CDR1 MDHEN, CDR2 SYDVKM. CDR3 DNA sequence: TGTGCCAGCAGGTACGACCCGGAGGGCTACACCTTC. Translating gives CASRYDPEGYTF.

The chain carries TRBV11-2 and TRBJ2-3; 14 nucleotides align to TRBD2. J gave up 1 base and V 6 bases, and 3 bases lay outside the gene matches. This CDR3 region has 16 residues. CDR1 and CDR2 (germline): SGHAT, FQNNGV. CDR3 coding DNA: TGTGCCAGCAGGGGACTAGCGGGAGCCCGCACAGATACGCAGTATTTT. Translating gives CASRGLAGARTDTQYF.

The chain couples TRBV2 to TRBJ1-1; 8 bases line up with TRBD1. Germline V gene sequence: CDR1 SNHLY, CDR2 FYNNEI. Trimming took 4 bases from V and 5 from J; bases not matched to a gene: 9. This CDR3 is 15 amino acids long. CDR3 loop: CASSGRNRGGTEAFF. The DNA of the CDR3 is TGTGCCAGCAGTGGTCGAAACAGGGGGGGTACTGAAGCTTTCTTT.

This chain connects TRBV6-5 to TRBJ2-3, with 7 bases identical to TRBD1. The CDR3 has 14 residues. Trimming took 6 bases from V and 3 from J; bases not matched to a gene: 6. Germline V gene sequence: CDR1 MNHEY, CDR2 SVGAGI. The CDR3 loop is CASSDRVATDTQYF. Written as DNA, the CDR3 is TGTGCCAGCAGCGACAGGGTGGCGACAGATACGCAGTATTTT.